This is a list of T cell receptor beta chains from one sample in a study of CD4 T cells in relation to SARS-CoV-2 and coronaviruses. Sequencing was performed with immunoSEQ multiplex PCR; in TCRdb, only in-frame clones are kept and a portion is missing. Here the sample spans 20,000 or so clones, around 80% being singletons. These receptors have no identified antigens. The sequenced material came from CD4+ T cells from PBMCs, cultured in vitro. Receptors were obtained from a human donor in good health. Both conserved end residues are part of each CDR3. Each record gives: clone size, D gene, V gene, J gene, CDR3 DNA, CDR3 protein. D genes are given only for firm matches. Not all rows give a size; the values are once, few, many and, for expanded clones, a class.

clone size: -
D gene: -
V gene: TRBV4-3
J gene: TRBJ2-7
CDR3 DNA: TGCGCCAGCAGCCAAGGGCAGTACCACGAGCAGTACTTC
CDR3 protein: CASSQGQYHEQYF

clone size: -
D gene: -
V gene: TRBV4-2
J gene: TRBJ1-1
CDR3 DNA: TGTGCCAGCAGCTCACAGGGTGACACTGAAGCTTTCTTT
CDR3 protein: CASSSQGDTEAFF

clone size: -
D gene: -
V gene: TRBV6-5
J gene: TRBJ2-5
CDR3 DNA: TGTGCCAGCAGACAGGTTGGGGGAGAGACCCAGTACTTC
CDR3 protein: CASRQVGGETQYF

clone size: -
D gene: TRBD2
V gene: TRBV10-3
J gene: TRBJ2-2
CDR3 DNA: TGTGCCACCAATGGGGGAGGGCAAACCACCGGGGAGCTGTTTTTT
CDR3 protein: CATNGGGQTTGELFF

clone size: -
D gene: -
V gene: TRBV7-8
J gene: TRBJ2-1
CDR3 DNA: TGTGCCAGCAGCTTAGTAGTCGGGGTTAATGAGCAGTTCTTC
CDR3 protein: CASSLVVGVNEQFF

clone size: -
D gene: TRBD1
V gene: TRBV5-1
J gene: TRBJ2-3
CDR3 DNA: TGCGCCAGCAGCCCCGGGACAGGGGCGGTAGATACGCAGTATTTT
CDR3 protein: CASSPGTGAVDTQYF

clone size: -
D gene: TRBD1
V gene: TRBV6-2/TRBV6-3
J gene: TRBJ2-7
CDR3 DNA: TGTGCCAGCAGTTCCGGGACAGCCTCCTACGAGCAGTACTTC
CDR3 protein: CASSSGTASYEQYF

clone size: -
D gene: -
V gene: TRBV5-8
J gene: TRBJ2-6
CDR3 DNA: TGTGCCAGCAGCCGGAATTGGGCGGTTGGGGCCAACGTCCTGACTTTC
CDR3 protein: CASSRNWAVGANVLTF

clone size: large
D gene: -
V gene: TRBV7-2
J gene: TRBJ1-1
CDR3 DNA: TGTGCCAGCAGCTCCCTGATGAACACTGAAGCTTTCTTT
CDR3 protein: CASSSLMNTEAFF

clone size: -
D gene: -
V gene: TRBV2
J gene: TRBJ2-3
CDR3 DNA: TGTGCCAGCAGCGTGGAGACAGATACGCAGTATTTT
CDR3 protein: CASSVETDTQYF

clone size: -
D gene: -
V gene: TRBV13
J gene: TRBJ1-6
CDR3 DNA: TGTGCCAGCAGCTTAGCCCCTCCAGGGTTGGGGTTTAGTTCACCCCTCCACTTT
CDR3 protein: CASSLAPPGLGFSSPLHF

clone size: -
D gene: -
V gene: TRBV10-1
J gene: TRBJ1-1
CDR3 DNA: TGCGCCAGCAGTTTCCGGAAAGAAGGAACCACTGAAGCTTTCTTT
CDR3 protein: CASSFRKEGTTEAFF

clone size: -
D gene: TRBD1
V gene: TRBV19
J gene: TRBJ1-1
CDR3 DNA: TGTGCCAGTAGTGGGACAGGAGGATACACTGAAGCTTTCTTT
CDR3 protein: CASSGTGGYTEAFF

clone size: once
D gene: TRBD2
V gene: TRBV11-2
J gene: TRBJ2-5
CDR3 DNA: TGTGCCAGCAGCTTAGTACTAGCGGGAGGGCAGATCCAAGAGACCCAGTACTTC
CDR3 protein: CASSLVLAGGQIQETQYF

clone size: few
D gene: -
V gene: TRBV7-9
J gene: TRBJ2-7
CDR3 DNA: TGTGCCAGCAGCTTAGGAGACTTACAAGTCTACGAGCAGTACTTC
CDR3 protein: CASSLGDLQVYEQYF

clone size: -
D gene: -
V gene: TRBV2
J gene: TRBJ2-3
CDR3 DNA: TGTGCCGGAAGACCGGGGGACACCGGCACAGATACGCAGTATTTT
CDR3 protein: CAGRPGDTGTDTQYF

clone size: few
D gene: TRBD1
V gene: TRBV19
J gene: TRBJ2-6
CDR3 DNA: TGTGCCAGTACCCCTATCTGGACAGGGAGTGCAGGGGCCAACGTCCTGACTTTC
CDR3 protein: CASTPIWTGSAGANVLTF

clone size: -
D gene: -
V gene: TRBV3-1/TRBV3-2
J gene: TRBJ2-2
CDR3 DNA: TGTGCCAGCAGCCTGGAGGGGCCGGCCAACACCGGGGAGCTGTTTTTT
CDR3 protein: CASSLEGPANTGELFF